This T cell receptor (beta chain) was identified during a study of blood T cell repertoires in COVID-19. V was shortened by 3 bases and J by 8 bases, with 8 bases between the two germline ends. This CDR3 is 12 amino acids long. Germline lookup yields CDR1 LGHDT and CDR2 YNNKEL (reference sequence). The method was immunoSEQ multiplex PCR; TCRdb's version includes in-frame clones alone and lacks a portion of them. The table shows some 190,000 clones, with roughly 76% occurring only once. J is TRBJ2-1 and V is TRBV3-1 (or the pseudogene TRBV3-2); no clear D. The sequence came from a woman between 40 and 55 years old with COVID-19, enrolled during active disease. The sample taken for sequencing was peripheral blood. The CDR3 region is CASSQVGYEQFF. DNA for the CDR3: TGTGCCAGCAGCCAGGTCGGGTATGAGCAGTTCTTC.